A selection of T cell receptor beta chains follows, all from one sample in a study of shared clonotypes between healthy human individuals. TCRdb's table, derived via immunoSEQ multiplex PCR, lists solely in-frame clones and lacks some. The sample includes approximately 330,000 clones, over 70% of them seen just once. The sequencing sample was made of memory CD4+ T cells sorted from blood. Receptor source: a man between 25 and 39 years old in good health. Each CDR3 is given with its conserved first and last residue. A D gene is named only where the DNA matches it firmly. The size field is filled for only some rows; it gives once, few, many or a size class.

DNA: TGTGCCAGCAGTCCCCTAGCGGGAGGGCGAAACATTCAGTACTTC; CDR3: CASSPLAGGRNIQYF; J: TRBJ2-4; V: TRBV27; D: TRBD2; size: NA
DNA: TGTGCCAGCTCACCCACCTTATGGACTAACGAGCAGTACTTC; CDR3: CASSPTLWTNEQYF; J: TRBJ2-7; V: TRBV18; D: NA; size: NA
DNA: TGCGCCAGCAGCTTGGGACTTAGCACCGGGGAGCTGTTTTTT; CDR3: CASSLGLSTGELFF; J: TRBJ2-2; V: TRBV5-1; D: NA; size: NA
DNA: TGCGCCAGCAGCCAAGGGGGATCGAAAAGCTCCTACAATGAGCAGTTCTTC; CDR3: CASSQGGSKSSYNEQFF; J: TRBJ2-1; V: TRBV4-3; D: NA; size: NA
DNA: TGTGCCAGCAGCCAAGGACAGGGGATTTTTAATGAGCAGTTCTTC; CDR3: CASSQGQGIFNEQFF; J: TRBJ2-1; V: TRBV6-1; D: TRBD1; size: NA
DNA: TGTGCCAGCAGTACTAGCGGGAGGTCAAATGAGCAGTTCTTC; CDR3: CASSTSGRSNEQFF; J: TRBJ2-1; V: TRBV6-4; D: TRBD2; size: NA
DNA: TGTGCCAGTAGTGTAACAGGGGGCTATGGCTACACCTTC; CDR3: CASSVTGGYGYTF; J: TRBJ1-2; V: TRBV19; D: TRBD1; size: many
DNA: TGTGCCAGCAGTCCGAGACAGGGGTTTGGCTATGGCTACACCTTC; CDR3: CASSPRQGFGYGYTF; J: TRBJ1-2; V: TRBV27; D: TRBD1; size: NA
DNA: TGTGCCAGCAGTTTCTACAATGAGCAGTTCTTC; CDR3: CASSFYNEQFF; J: TRBJ2-1; V: TRBV28; D: NA; size: NA
DNA: TGTGCCAGCAGTTTAAGTTCAGTAGCCAAAAACATTCAGTACTTC; CDR3: CASSLSSVAKNIQYF; J: TRBJ2-4; V: TRBV27; D: NA; size: NA
DNA: TGTGCCTGGAAAGGGGGGGCCTACGAGCAGTACTTC; CDR3: CAWKGGAYEQYF; J: TRBJ2-7; V: TRBV30; D: NA; size: NA
DNA: TGTGCCAGCAGCAAATATGGACAGGGTAAGGGCGAGCAGTACTTC; CDR3: CASSKYGQGKGEQYF; J: TRBJ2-7; V: TRBV5-4; D: TRBD1; size: NA
DNA: TGTGCCAGCAGCCCACAGGATTCGGGGGAGACCCAGTACTTC; CDR3: CASSPQDSGETQYF; J: TRBJ2-5; V: TRBV7-8; D: NA; size: NA
DNA: TGTGCCAGCAGCTTGCCCCAGGGAAGGGGCACTGAAGCTTTCTTT; CDR3: CASSLPQGRGTEAFF; J: TRBJ1-1; V: TRBV13; D: NA; size: NA
DNA: TGTGCTAGTGGTTTGGATTTTGGACAACCCTACGAGCAGTACTTC; CDR3: CASGLDFGQPYEQYF; J: TRBJ2-7; V: TRBV12-5; D: NA; size: NA
DNA: TGTGCCAGCAGAGAAACAGACGAGCAGTACTTC; CDR3: CASRETDEQYF; J: TRBJ2-7; V: TRBV6-1; D: NA; size: NA
DNA: TGTGCCAGCAGTATCAGGGTTAACACTGAAGCTTTCTTT; CDR3: CASSIRVNTEAFF; J: TRBJ1-1; V: TRBV6-5; D: NA; size: NA
DNA: TGTGCCAGCAGTGATGGGATAGCGGGAGCCTCCTCTACGCAGTATTTT; CDR3: CASSDGIAGASSTQYF; J: TRBJ2-3; V: TRBV6-1; D: TRBD2; size: NA
DNA: TGCGCCAGCAGCTCGCGGACTAGCGGGAGAAATGAGCAGTTCTTC; CDR3: CASSSRTSGRNEQFF; J: TRBJ2-1; V: TRBV5-1; D: TRBD2; size: NA
DNA: TGTGCCAGCAGCTTAGGGGTACAGAGCTTATCCGGAAACACCATATATTTT; CDR3: CASSLGVQSLSGNTIYF; J: TRBJ1-3; V: TRBV7-2; D: NA; size: NA
DNA: TGCGCCAGCAGCCGAGCGGGAGCGAACACCGGGGAGCTGTTTTTT; CDR3: CASSRAGANTGELFF; J: TRBJ2-2; V: TRBV4-1; D: TRBD2; size: few
DNA: TGCGCCAGCAGCTTACAGGGGCTTGAGGAGCTGTTTTTT; CDR3: CASSLQGLEELFF; J: TRBJ2-2; V: TRBV5-1; D: TRBD1; size: NA
DNA: TGCAGCGAGGACACAGATACGCAGTATTTT; CDR3: CSEDTDTQYF; J: TRBJ2-3; V: TRBV29-1; D: NA; size: NA
DNA: TGTGCCAGCAGCTTACTCGAGGGAGATAATTCACCCCTCCACTTT; CDR3: CASSLLEGDNSPLHF; J: TRBJ1-6; V: TRBV7-9; D: NA; size: NA
DNA: TGTGCCAGCAGCTTAATGTCGAACACCGGGGAGCTGTTTTTT; CDR3: CASSLMSNTGELFF; J: TRBJ2-2; V: TRBV13; D: NA; size: NA
DNA: TGTGCCAGCAGCACGGACAGGGGCACCTACGAGCAGTACTTC; CDR3: CASSTDRGTYEQYF; J: TRBJ2-7; V: TRBV7-9; D: TRBD1; size: NA